This T cell receptor beta chain is from a study of T-cell reconstitution after alpha-beta-depleted transplantation in children. Germline values: CDR1 MDHEN, CDR2 SYDVKM. Trimming pared 2 bases from V and 8 bases from J, leaving 15 bases between. The CDR3 totals 15 residues. The authors prepared the TCRbeta library with unique molecular identifiers. TCRdb recomputed calls from the PCR reads with MiXCR, one row per CDR3 protein. The top ten clones hold around 14% of a sample with roughly 180,000 distinct CDR3 sequences, 11% of them seen once. Here the sequenced sample was PBMCs, taken before TCRalphabeta/CD19-depleted stem cell transplant. This TCR was sampled from a boy aged 2 to 9 with acute myeloid leukemia, due to receive a stem cell transplant. The chain joins TRBV28 to TRBJ1-4; tentatively, D is TRBD1 (6 bases). The CDR3 DNA reads TGTGCCAGCAGTTTACCTACAGGGCTGTCCGAAAAACTGTTTTTT. It encodes CASSLPTGLSEKLFF.